A single sample is the source of the 13 T cell receptor beta chains below, sequenced in a study of shared clonotypes between healthy human individuals. This table comes from immunoSEQ multiplex PCR, and its TCRdb copy is limited to in-frame clones, with some not included. The repertoire holds some 2.1 million clones, over 85% seen once, with 0.13% in the top ten. The sample consisted of naive CD4+ T cells sorted from blood. Subset in this sample: CD45RA+ positively selected. Every receptor here comes from a man in his late teens or twenties in good health.

The genes are TRBV7-2 and TRBJ2-7, with D maybe TRBD2 (6 bases). This CDR3 has 15 residues. V lost 3 bases to trimming and J lost 2 bases, with 14 bases between them. Per germline, CDR1 SGHTA and CDR2 FQGNSA. CDR3 nucleotides: TGTGCCAGCAGCTTCGGGGGAAAGGTCACCTACGAGCAGTACTTC. It codes for CASSFGGKVTYEQYF. The complete variable domain, with remaining parts taken from reference TRBV7-2 and TRBJ2-7, reads GAGVSQSPSNKVTEKGKDVELRCDPISGHTALYWYRQSLGQGLEFLIYFQGNSAPDKSGLPSDRFSAERTGGSVSTLTIQRTQQEDSAVYLCASSFGGKVTYEQYFGPGTRLTVT.

The rearrangement links TRBV10-3 to TRBJ2-2; 8 bases agree with TRBD1. V trimming: 2 bases; J trimming: 5 bases; junction bases outside the gene matches: 7. The germline CDR1 and CDR2 sequences are ENHRY and SYGVKD. CDR3 length: 16 residues. The CDR3 DNA follows: TGTGCCATCAGTGAGGGGCAGGGGGCGCGAACCGGGGAGCTGTTTTTT. Translated, it gives CAISEGQGARTGELFF.

This clone was seen a handful of times. The J gene is TRBJ1-4, the V gene TRBV11-2, with unresolved D. V lost 1 base, J lost 8 bases, and 2 bases lay in between. The CDR3 has 11 residues. Germline V CDR1 and CDR2: SGHAT, FQNNGV. The CDR3: CASSLAEKLFF. CDR3 sequence (DNA): TGTGCCAGCAGCTTAGCGGAAAAACTGTTTTTT.

The chain has TRBV28 and TRBJ1-2; D is undetermined. Germline CDR1 reads MDHEN; CDR2 reads SYDVKM. V lost 2 bases and J 3 bases, leaving 10 bases between the germline ends. The CDR3 spans 14 residues. CDR3: CASSLVLADYGYTF. CDR3 coding DNA: TGTGCCAGCAGTTTAGTACTGGCGGACTATGGCTACACCTTC.

Only one count was recorded for this clone. The chain links TRBV9 to TRBJ1-5; D unclear. V shed 4 bases and J shed 2 bases, with 19 bases lying between them. This CDR3 comprises 17 residues. Germline V lookup: CDR1 SGDLS, CDR2 YYNGEE. CDR3 bases: TGTGCCAGCAGCCCCCGTAGAGAGAGACCTTGCAATCAGCCCCAGCATTTT. It encodes CASSPRRERPCNQPQHF.

Turning to this clone: Other DNA sequences within the sample encode an identical CDR3. The V and J genes are TRBV5-4 and TRBJ2-3, with unresolved D. V dropped 3 bases and J dropped 2 bases, with 4 bases sitting between them. The germline CDR1 and CDR2 sequences are SGHNT and YYREEE (reference sequence). This CDR3 is built from 12 residues. CDR3 bases: TGTGCCAGCAGCTCCGACACAGATACGCAGTATTTT. Protein sequence: CASSSDTDTQYF.

This clone has only one observation. As DNA, the CDR3 is TGTGCCAGTAGTCCCATAGGGGGGCCCAGCACAGATACGCAGTATTTT. Encoded protein: CASSPIGGPSTDTQYF. The chain combines TRBV19 with TRBJ2-3; tentatively, D is TRBD1 or TRBD2 (6 bases each). This CDR3 is built from 16 residues. V shed 5 bases and J shed 0 bases, with 15 bases lying between them. Germline V gene sequence: CDR1 LNHDA, CDR2 SQIVND (reference sequence).

This chain uses TRBV19 with TRBJ2-5; 9 nucleotides line up with TRBD1. The V and J ends lost 8 bases and 3 bases, in that order; junction bases with no gene match: 7. Germline CDR1 LNHDA, CDR2 SQIVND (reference sequence). The CDR3 consists of 14 residues. CDR3 residues: CASSGQGKKETQYF. The CDR3 coding sequence is TGTGCCAGTTCAGGACAGGGGAAAAAAGAGACCCAGTACTTC.

The chain employs TRBV13 and TRBJ1-3, with TRBD1 identical over 9 bases. Germline assignment: CDR1 PRHDT and CDR2 FYEKMQ (reference sequence). After removal of 6 bases from V and 6 bases from J, the junction contained 9 bases not matched to a gene. This CDR3 contains 15 residues. The CDR3 loop reads CASSWGRTGENTIYF. In DNA, the CDR3 is TGTGCCAGCAGTTGGGGTCGGACAGGGGAAAACACCATATATTTT. The full variable domain, with the rest looked up from reference TRBV13 and TRBJ1-3, is AAGVIQSPRHLIKEKRETATLKCYPIPRHDTVYWYQQGPGQDPQFLISFYEKMQSDKGSIPDRFSAQQFSDYHSELNMSSLELGDSALYFCASSWGRTGENTIYFGEGSWLTVV.

This chain joins TRBV2 and TRBJ2-7, with a possible D match to TRBD1 (5 bases). CDR3 length: 13 residues. Germline assignment: CDR1 SNHLY and CDR2 FYNNEI. The ends were cut back, 5 bases at V and 5 bases at J, with 13 bases in the middle. CDR3 residues: CASSSQGLDEQYF. In nucleotides, the CDR3 is TGTGCCAGCAGTAGTCAGGGATTGGACGAGCAGTACTTC.

V gene TRBV4-3 combines with J gene TRBJ2-2, with D perhaps matching TRBD1 (5 bases). Trimming pared 5 bases from V and 3 bases from J, leaving 16 bases between. Germline V gene data show CDR1 as LGHNA and CDR2 as YSLEER. This CDR3 is 16 amino acids long. The CDR3 DNA follows: TGCGCCAGCAGCGGCAGGGCTCTCGGGTACACCGGGGAGCTGTTTTTT. This sequence encodes CASSGRALGYTGELFF.

The CDR3 loop is CATSRQGNQPQHF. CDR3 in DNA: TGTGCCACCAGCCGGCAGGGGAATCAGCCCCAGCATTTT. The rearrangement joins TRBV15 to TRBJ1-5; tentative D call: TRBD1 (6 bases). Trimming took 5 bases from V and 4 from J, leaving 9 bases between them. The CDR3 has 13 residues. CDR1 and CDR2 from the germline V gene are LNHNV and YYDKDF (reference sequence).

V gene TRBV11-2 combines with J gene TRBJ2-2, with D possibly being TRBD1 (5 bases). CDR1 and CDR2 from the germline V gene are SGHAT and FQNNGV. The CDR3 contains 16 residues. The germline V and J ends were trimmed by 5 bases and 8 bases, with 21 bases remaining between them. The CDR3 nucleotides are TGTGCCAGCAGCGGGCCTAGTGGGGCCCTGTTGGGGGAGCTGTTTTTT. Translation gives CASSGPSGALLGELFF.